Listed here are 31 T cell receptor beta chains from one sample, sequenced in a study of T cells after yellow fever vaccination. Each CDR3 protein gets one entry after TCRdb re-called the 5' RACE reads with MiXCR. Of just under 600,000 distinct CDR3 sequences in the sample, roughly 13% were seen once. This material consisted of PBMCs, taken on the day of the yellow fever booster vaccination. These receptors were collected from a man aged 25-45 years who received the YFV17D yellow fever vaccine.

CDR3 protein: CASSPLSAGGTDEQFF. CDR3 bases: TGTGCCAGCAGCCCTCTCTCGGCGGGCGGGACCGATGAGCAGTTCTTC. The chain joins TRBV12-3 or TRBV12-4 to TRBJ2-1, with D possibly being TRBD2 (6 bases). The V gene lost 6 bases and the J gene lost 8 bases, with 23 bases spanning the gap. This CDR3 has 16 amino acids.

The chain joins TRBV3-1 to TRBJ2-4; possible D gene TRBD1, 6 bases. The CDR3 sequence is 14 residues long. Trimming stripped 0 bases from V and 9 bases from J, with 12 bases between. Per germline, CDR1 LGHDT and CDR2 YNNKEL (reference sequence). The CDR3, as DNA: TGTGCCAGCAGCCAAGATAGGCAGGGGAGCATTCAGTACTTC. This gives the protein CASSQDRQGSIQYF.

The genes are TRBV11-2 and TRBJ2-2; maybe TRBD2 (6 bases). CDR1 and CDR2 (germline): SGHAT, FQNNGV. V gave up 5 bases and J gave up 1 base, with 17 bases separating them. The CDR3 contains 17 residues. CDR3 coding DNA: TGTGCCAGCAGCCCCTGGGCGAGACTAGTGAACACCGGGGAGCTGTTTTTT. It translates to CASSPWARLVNTGELFF.

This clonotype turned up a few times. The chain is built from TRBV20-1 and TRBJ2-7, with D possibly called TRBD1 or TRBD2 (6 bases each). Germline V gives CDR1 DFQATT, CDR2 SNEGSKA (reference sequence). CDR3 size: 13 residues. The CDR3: CSGGSATPYEQYF. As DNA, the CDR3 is TGCAGCGGGGGCAGCGCGACTCCCTACGAGCAGTACTTC.

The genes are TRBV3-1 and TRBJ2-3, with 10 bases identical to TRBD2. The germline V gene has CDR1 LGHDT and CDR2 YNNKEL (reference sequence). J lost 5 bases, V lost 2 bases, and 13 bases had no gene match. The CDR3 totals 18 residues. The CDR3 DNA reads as TGTGCCAGCAGCCAACCGACCAGCGGGAGGGCCGGAAAAGATACGCAGTATTTT. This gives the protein CASSQPTSGRAGKDTQYF.

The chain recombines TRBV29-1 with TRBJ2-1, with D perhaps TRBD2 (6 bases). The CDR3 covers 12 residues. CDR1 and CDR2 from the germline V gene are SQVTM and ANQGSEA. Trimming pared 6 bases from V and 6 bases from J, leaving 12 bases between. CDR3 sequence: CSVAGLSNEQFF. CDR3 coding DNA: TGCAGCGTCGCGGGACTTAGCAATGAGCAGTTCTTC.

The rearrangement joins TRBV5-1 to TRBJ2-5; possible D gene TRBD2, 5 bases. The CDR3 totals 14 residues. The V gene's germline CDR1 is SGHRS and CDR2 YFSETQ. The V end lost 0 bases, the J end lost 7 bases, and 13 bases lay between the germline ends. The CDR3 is CASSLVGSGGTQYF. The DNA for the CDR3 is TGCGCCAGCAGCTTGGTTGGTAGTGGAGGGACCCAGTACTTC.

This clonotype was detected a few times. The CDR3 protein is CASSFLRDRGVEQYF. In DNA form, the CDR3 reads TGTGCCAGCAGTTTCCTCCGGGACAGGGGCGTCGAGCAGTACTTC. The chain carries TRBV6-5 and TRBJ2-7; TRBD1 matches 10 bases. The V gene's germline CDR1 is MNHEY and CDR2 SVGAGI. The V segment lost 4 bases and the J segment 6 bases; nucleotides outside the gene matches: 9. The CDR3 sequence is 15 residues long.

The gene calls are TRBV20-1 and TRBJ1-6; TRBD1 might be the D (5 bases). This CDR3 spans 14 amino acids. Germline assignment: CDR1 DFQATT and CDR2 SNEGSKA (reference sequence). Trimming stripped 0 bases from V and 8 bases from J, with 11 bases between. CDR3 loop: CSARDPGRDSPLHF. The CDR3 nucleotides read TGCAGTGCTAGAGATCCAGGGCGCGATTCACCCCTCCACTTT.

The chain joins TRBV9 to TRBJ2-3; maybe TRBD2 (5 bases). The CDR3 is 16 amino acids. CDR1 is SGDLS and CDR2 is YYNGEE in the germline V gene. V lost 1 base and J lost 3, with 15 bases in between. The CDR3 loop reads CASSVRPSPSTDTQYF. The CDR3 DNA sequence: TGTGCCAGCAGCGTAAGGCCTAGCCCCTCGACAGATACGCAGTATTTT.

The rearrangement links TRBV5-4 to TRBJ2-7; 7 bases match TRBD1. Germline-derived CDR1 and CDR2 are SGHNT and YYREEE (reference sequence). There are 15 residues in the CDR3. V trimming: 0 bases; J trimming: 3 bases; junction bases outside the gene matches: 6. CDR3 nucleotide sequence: TGTGCCAGCAGCTTGGGCCGCCAGGGGGACTACGAGCAGTACTTC. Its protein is CASSLGRQGDYEQYF.

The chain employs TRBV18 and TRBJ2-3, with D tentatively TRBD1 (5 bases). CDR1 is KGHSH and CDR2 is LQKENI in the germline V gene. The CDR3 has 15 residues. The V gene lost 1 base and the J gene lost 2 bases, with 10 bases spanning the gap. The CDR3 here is CASSPQQGSTDTQYF. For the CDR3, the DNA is TGTGCCAGCTCACCACAGCAGGGTTCCACAGATACGCAGTATTTT.

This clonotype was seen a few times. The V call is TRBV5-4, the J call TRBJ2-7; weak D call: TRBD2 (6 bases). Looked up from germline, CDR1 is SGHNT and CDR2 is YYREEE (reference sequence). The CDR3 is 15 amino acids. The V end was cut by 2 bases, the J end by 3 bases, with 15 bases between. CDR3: CASSLRGVGLYEQYF. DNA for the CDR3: TGTGCCAGCAGCTTACGCGGGGTTGGGCTCTACGAGCAGTACTTC.

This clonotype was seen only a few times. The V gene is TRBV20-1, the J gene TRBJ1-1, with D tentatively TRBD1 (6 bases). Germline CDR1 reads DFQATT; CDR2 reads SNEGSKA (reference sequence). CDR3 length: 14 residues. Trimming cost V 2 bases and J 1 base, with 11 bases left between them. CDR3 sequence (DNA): TGCAGTGCTAGAATGGGGGCTCAGAACACTGAAGCTTTCTTT. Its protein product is CSARMGAQNTEAFF.

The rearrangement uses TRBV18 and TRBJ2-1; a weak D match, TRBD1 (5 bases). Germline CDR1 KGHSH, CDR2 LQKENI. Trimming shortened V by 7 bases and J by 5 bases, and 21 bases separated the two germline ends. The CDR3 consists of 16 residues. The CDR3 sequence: CASCLYMSATDNEQFF. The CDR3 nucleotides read TGTGCCAGCTGCCTCTACATGTCCGCGACAGACAATGAGCAGTTCTTC.

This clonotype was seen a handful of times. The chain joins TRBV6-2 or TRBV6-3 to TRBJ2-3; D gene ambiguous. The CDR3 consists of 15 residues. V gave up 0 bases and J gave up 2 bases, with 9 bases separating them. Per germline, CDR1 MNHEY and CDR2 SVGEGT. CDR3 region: CASSYSILTTDTQYF. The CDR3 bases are TGTGCCAGCAGTTACTCGATACTCACCACAGATACGCAGTATTTT.

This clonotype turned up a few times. The CDR3 coding sequence is TGTGCCATCACACATGCCCACCGGGACAGGGCGCCCTACGAGCAGTACTTC. Its translation is CAITHAHRDRAPYEQYF. This chain uses TRBV12-3 or TRBV12-4 with TRBJ2-7, with TRBD1 matching 9 bases. The ends lost 10 bases at V and 2 bases at J; junction bases unmatched: 18. The CDR3 extends over 17 amino acids.

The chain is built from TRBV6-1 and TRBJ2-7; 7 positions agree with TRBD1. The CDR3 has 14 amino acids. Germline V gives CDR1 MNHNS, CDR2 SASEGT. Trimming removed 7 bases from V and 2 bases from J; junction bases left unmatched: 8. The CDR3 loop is CASKKPGQPYEQYF. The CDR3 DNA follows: TGTGCCAGCAAAAAACCGGGACAGCCCTACGAGCAGTACTTC.

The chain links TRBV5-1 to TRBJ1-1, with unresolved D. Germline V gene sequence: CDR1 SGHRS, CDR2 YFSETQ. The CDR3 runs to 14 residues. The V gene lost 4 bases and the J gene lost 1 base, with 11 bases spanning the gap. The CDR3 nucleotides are TGCGCCAGCAGCCCCCCGCGGGGGAACACTGAAGCTTTCTTT. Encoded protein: CASSPPRGNTEAFF.

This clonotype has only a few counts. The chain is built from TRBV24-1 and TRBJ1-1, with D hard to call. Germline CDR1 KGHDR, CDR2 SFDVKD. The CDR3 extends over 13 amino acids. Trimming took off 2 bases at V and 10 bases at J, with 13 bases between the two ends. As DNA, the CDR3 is TGTGCCACCAGTGATTCACTCGCAAGTGGAGCTTTCTTT. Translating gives CATSDSLASGAFF.

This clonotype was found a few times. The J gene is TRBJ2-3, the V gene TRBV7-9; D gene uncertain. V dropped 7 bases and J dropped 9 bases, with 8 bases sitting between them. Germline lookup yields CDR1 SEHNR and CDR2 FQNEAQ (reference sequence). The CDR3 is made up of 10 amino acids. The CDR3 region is CASTQGTQYF. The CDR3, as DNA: TGTGCCAGCACCCAAGGGACGCAGTATTTT.

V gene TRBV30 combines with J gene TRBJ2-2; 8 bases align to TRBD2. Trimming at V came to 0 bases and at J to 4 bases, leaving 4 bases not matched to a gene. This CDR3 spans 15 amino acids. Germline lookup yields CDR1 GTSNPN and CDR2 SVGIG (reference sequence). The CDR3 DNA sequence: TGTGCCTGGAGTGTCGGACTAGCAGGCACCGGGGAGCTGTTTTTT. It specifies CAWSVGLAGTGELFF.

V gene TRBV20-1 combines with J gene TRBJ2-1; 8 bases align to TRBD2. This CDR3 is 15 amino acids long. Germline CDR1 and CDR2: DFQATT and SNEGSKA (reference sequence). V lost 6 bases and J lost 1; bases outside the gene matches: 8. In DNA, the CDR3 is TGCAGTGCAACAAGCGGGAGTATTTCCTACAATGAGCAGTTCTTC. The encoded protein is CSATSGSISYNEQFF.

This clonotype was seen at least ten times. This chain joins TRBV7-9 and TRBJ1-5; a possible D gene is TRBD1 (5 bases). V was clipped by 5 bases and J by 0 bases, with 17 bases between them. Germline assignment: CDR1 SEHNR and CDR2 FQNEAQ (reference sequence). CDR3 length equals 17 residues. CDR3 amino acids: CASSRGVLLDSNQPQHF. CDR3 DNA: TGTGCCAGCAGCCGGGGGGTCCTTCTGGATAGCAATCAGCCCCAGCATTTT.

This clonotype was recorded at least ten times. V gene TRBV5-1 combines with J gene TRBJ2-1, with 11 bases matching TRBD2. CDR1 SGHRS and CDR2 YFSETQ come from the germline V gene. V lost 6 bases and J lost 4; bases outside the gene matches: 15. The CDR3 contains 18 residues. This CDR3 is CASTKELAGVDTYNEQFF. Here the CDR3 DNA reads TGCGCCAGCACCAAAGAACTAGCGGGAGTCGATACGTACAATGAGCAGTTCTTC.

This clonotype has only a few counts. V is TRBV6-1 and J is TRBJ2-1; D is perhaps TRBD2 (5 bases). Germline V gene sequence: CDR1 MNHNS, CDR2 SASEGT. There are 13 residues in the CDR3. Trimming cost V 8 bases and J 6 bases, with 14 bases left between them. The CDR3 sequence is CASSTTRANEQFF. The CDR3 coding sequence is TGTGCCAGCTCAACTACGCGGGCCAATGAGCAGTTCTTC.

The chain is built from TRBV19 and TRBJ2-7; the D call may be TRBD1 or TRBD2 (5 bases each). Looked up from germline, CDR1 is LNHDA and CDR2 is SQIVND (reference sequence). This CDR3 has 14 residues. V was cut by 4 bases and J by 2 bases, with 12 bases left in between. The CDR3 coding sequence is TGTGCCAGTAGTACGTCCGGGACGGCCTACGAGCAGTACTTC. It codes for CASSTSGTAYEQYF.

CDR3: CSAPKAGGPGNEQFF. The CDR3 DNA reads as TGCAGTGCTCCTAAGGCGGGAGGGCCGGGGAATGAGCAGTTCTTC. The V call is TRBV20-1, the J call TRBJ2-1; TRBD2 matches 9 bases. This CDR3 has 15 residues. Germline V lookup: CDR1 DFQATT, CDR2 SNEGSKA (reference sequence). V was clipped by 5 bases and J by 7 bases; unmatched bases: 12.

CDR3 protein: CASSLGSTREEKLFF. CDR3 nucleotides: TGTGCCAGCAGTTTAGGTTCTACCCGAGAGGAAAAACTGTTTTTT. The chain couples TRBV12-3 or TRBV12-4 to TRBJ1-4; D not certain. The CDR3 extends over 15 amino acids. V lost 1 base and J lost 8, with 14 bases in between.

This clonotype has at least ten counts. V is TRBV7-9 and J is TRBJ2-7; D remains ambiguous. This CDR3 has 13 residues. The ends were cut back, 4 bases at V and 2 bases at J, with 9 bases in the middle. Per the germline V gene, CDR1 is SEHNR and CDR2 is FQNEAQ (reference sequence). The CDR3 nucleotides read TGTGCCAGCAGCTCCCCTGGTGCCTACGAGCAGTACTTC. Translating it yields CASSSPGAYEQYF.

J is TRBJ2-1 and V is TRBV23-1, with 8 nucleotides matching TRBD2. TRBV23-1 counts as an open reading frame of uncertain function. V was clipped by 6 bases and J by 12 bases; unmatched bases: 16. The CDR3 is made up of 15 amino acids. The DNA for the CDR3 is TGCGCCAGCAGATATAGCGGGGACATGGAAAGTCGGCAGTTCTTC. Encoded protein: CASRYSGDMESRQFF.